This is a list of T cell receptor beta chains from one sample in a study of T-cell reconstitution after alpha-beta-depleted transplantation in children. MiXCR, run by TCRdb on the PCR reads, gives a single entry per CDR3 protein. The repertoire holds around 250,000 distinct CDR3 sequences, with 9.9% as singletons. The sample here was PBMCs from the stem cell graft donor, taken from the stem cell graft. The origin of the receptors is a human donor who donated a stem cell graft to a child with SCID. Both conserved end residues are part of each CDR3. A D gene is named only where the DNA matches it firmly. Clone sizes are given selectively: once, few, many, or a class where the clone is expanded.

v_gene,d_gene,j_gene,abundance,CDR3aa,CDR3nt
TRBV11-2,TRBD2,TRBJ2-5,NA,CASSFRIWGGTAGGQETQYF,TGTGCCAGCAGCTTCCGAATATGGGGAGGAACAGCGGGGGGGCAAGAGACCCAGTACTTC
TRBV6-5,NA,TRBJ2-1,few,CASSSGFAYNEQFF,TGTGCCAGCAGTTCGGGGTTTGCCTACAATGAGCAGTTCTTC
TRBV5-6,NA,TRBJ2-7,few,CASSLALGLSTYEQYF,TGTGCCAGCAGCTTGGCGTTAGGACTGTCGACCTACGAGCAGTACTTC
TRBV24-1,TRBD2,TRBJ2-1,few,CATSDAGGSGGPNEQFF,TGTGCCACCAGTGACGCGGGGGGGAGCGGGGGCCCCAATGAGCAGTTCTTC
TRBV3-1,NA,TRBJ1-1,few,CASSQGGTWAFF,TGTGCCAGCAGCCAAGGGGGGACATGGGCTTTCTTT
TRBV12-3/TRBV12-4,NA,TRBJ1-1,few,CASTSPGDIGEAFF,TGTGCCAGCACCTCGCCAGGGGATATAGGTGAAGCTTTCTTT
TRBV5-4,NA,TRBJ2-1,many,CASSRATGDNEQFF,TGTGCCAGCAGCCGCGCGACGGGGGACAATGAGCAGTTCTTC
TRBV5-5,NA,TRBJ2-6,NA,CASSLAVGVSGANVLTF,TGTGCCAGCAGCTTGGCCGTGGGGGTCTCTGGGGCCAACGTCCTGACTTTC
TRBV10-2,NA,TRBJ2-5,NA,CASSEQGASQETQYF,TGCGCCAGCAGTGAGCAGGGCGCATCCCAAGAGACCCAGTACTTC
TRBV12-3/TRBV12-4,NA,TRBJ2-7,NA,CASSWDSRSEQYF,TGTGCCAGCAGTTGGGACTCTCGGTCCGAGCAGTACTTC
TRBV10-1,TRBD1,TRBJ2-1,NA,CASNYGGTGSNEQFF,TGCGCCAGCAACTATGGGGGGACAGGGAGCAATGAGCAGTTCTTC
TRBV5-1,TRBD1,TRBJ2-2,many,CASSPTGTGAGELFF,TGCGCCAGCAGCCCTACCGGGACAGGTGCCGGGGAGCTGTTTTTT
TRBV27,NA,TRBJ2-7,many,CASSLDSTYEQYF,TGTGCCAGCAGTTTAGACAGTACCTACGAGCAGTACTTC
TRBV5-5,NA,TRBJ1-1,many,CASSSGMGNTEAFF,TGTGCCAGCAGCTCGGGGATGGGGAACACTGAAGCTTTCTTT
TRBV7-9,TRBD1,TRBJ2-2,few,CASSFDRGRDTGELFF,TGTGCCAGCAGCTTCGACAGGGGTCGGGACACCGGGGAGCTGTTTTTT
TRBV10-3,NA,TRBJ1-1,few,CAISATIGDTEAFF,TGTGCCATCAGTGCCACGATCGGGGACACTGAAGCTTTCTTT
TRBV28,NA,TRBJ2-1,NA,CATQLSGGGYNEQFF,TGTGCCACCCAACTATCTGGGGGCGGATACAATGAGCAGTTCTTC
TRBV6-5,NA,TRBJ2-3,NA,CASSPSRSLGGDTQYF,TGTGCCAGCAGCCCCTCGAGGTCCCTGGGTGGAGATACGCAGTATTTT
TRBV29-1,NA,TRBJ1-3,NA,CSVLGTENTIYF,TGCAGCGTTTTAGGGACGGAAAACACCATATATTTT
TRBV19,TRBD1,TRBJ1-6,many,CASSISVGGVPLHF,TGTGCCAGTAGTATCTCGGTAGGGGGCGTCCCCCTCCACTTT
TRBV3-1,NA,TRBJ2-1,many,CASSHRLAGLGNEQFF,TGTGCCAGCAGCCATCGTCTGGCGGGGTTGGGTAATGAGCAGTTCTTC
TRBV10-3,TRBD1,TRBJ2-3,few,CATGGTGVFSTQYF,TGTGCCACCGGGGGGACAGGGGTCTTCAGTACGCAGTATTTT
TRBV25-1,NA,TRBJ2-3,few,CASSEYWGTDTQYF,TGTGCCAGCAGTGAATATTGGGGTACAGATACGCAGTATTTT